This T cell receptor beta chain was sequenced during a study of T cell changes during pregnancy in multiple sclerosis. CDR1 and CDR2 (germline): KGHSH, LQKENI. The CDR3 covers 16 residues. Trimming removed 3 bases at V and 0 bases at J, with 14 bases between. This clone came up a few times. The method was immunoSEQ multiplex PCR; TCRdb's version includes in-frame clones alone and lacks a portion of them. The sample has tens of thousands of clones; 92% are singletons. The chain has TRBV18 and TRBJ1-1; the D gene is possibly TRBD1 (5 bases). This TCR derives from a female donor in good health, enrolled as a control in a pregnancy study. Here the sequenced sample was CD4+ T cells from peripheral blood mononuclear cells, taken after pregnancy. CDR3 sequence: CASSPSLGGMNTEAFF. In DNA, the CDR3 is TGTGCCAGCTCACCTTCCCTGGGGGGAATGAACACTGAAGCTTTCTTT.